The clone carrying this T cell receptor beta chain was seen ten or more times. What it recognizes is unknown. The entry originates in a study of T-cell reconstitution after alpha-beta-depleted transplantation in children. Trimming left V 5 bases short and J 0 bases short, with 11 bases between. From germline, CDR1 is LNHNV and CDR2 YYDKDF (reference sequence). The CDR3 sequence is 15 residues long. Molecular barcoding with unique molecular identifiers was used for the TCRbeta library. TCRdb independently ran MiXCR on the PCR reads; one entry per CDR3 protein. The sample holds 500,000 or so distinct CDR3 sequences; roughly 10% are singletons and the top ten take 12% to 15%. Points from the study as a whole: About two months after transplant, alpha-beta T cells reportedly came from several hundred expanded graft clones. Hyperexpanded clones declined; after one year, newly produced T cells mostly supplied diversity.

The J gene is TRBJ2-1, the V gene TRBV15, with no clear D. The input for sequencing was PBMCs, mostly from graft donor cells, taken 180 days after TCRalphabeta/CD19-depleted stem cell transplant. The receptor was isolated from a female patient aged 2-9 years who had a stem cell transplant for aplastic anemia, so the T cells may come from the graft donor. The CDR3 DNA follows: TGTGCCACCAGCGGTTGGCCGAGCTCCTACAATGAGCAGTTCTTC. It yields the protein CATSGWPSSYNEQFF.